A selection of T cell receptor beta chains follows, all from one sample in a study of cytomegalovirus exposure and HLA in healthy donors. Sequencing was performed with immunoSEQ multiplex PCR; in TCRdb, only in-frame clones are kept and a portion is missing. The sample has 65,000 to 80,000 clones, approximately 79% seen once. Sequencing was performed on PBMCs. The receptors come from a woman aged 35 to 49 in good health and CMV-seropositive. Both conserved end residues are part of each CDR3. The D gene is left open where the match is weak. A row's size may be missing; if present it is once, few, many or a size class.

j_call: TRBJ1-1
clone_size: once
v_call: TRBV29-1
d_call: -
cdr3_nt: TGCAGCGTTGAAGACAGGGCAGCTGAAGCTTTCTTT
cdr3_aa: CSVEDRAAEAFF

j_call: TRBJ2-7
clone_size: -
v_call: TRBV5-3
d_call: TRBD1
cdr3_nt: TGTGCCAGAAGCTTCCAGGGGGCGCTTGACGAGCAGTACTTC
cdr3_aa: CARSFQGALDEQYF

j_call: TRBJ2-1
clone_size: -
v_call: TRBV11-2
d_call: TRBD2
cdr3_nt: TGTGCCAGCAGCTTCGCGGGAGGGTCCTATGGTGAGCAGTTCTTC
cdr3_aa: CASSFAGGSYGEQFF

j_call: TRBJ1-5
clone_size: -
v_call: TRBV12-5
d_call: -
cdr3_nt: TGTGCTAGTGGTTTGGTTGTCGACAGGTCCAATCAGCCCCAGCATTTT
cdr3_aa: CASGLVVDRSNQPQHF

j_call: TRBJ2-2
clone_size: -
v_call: TRBV2
d_call: TRBD1
cdr3_nt: TGTGCCAGCAGAGACAGGGTCCAGCGAACCGGGGAGCTGTTTTTT
cdr3_aa: CASRDRVQRTGELFF

j_call: TRBJ1-1
clone_size: once
v_call: TRBV29-1
d_call: TRBD1
cdr3_nt: TGCAGCGGGCGACAGGGGAGGACTGAAGCTTTCTTT
cdr3_aa: CSGRQGRTEAFF

j_call: TRBJ2-3
clone_size: -
v_call: TRBV6-5
d_call: -
cdr3_nt: TGTGCCAGCTCCCTAGGCACAGATACGCAGTATTTT
cdr3_aa: CASSLGTDTQYF

j_call: TRBJ2-1
clone_size: -
v_call: TRBV5-1
d_call: TRBD2
cdr3_nt: TGCGCCAGCAGCCCCGGGACTAGCGGGAGGAGCTCCTACAATGGGCAGTTCTTC
cdr3_aa: CASSPGTSGRSSYNGQFF

j_call: TRBJ2-3
clone_size: -
v_call: TRBV7-8
d_call: TRBD2
cdr3_nt: TGTGCCAGCAGTCCGCTAGCGGGGGGGAAGGATACGCAGTATTTT
cdr3_aa: CASSPLAGGKDTQYF

j_call: TRBJ2-1
clone_size: -
v_call: TRBV25-1
d_call: -
cdr3_nt: TGTGCCGCAAGTAGGGGACAAAGCTCCTACAATGAGCAGTTCTTC
cdr3_aa: CAASRGQSSYNEQFF

j_call: TRBJ2-2
clone_size: -
v_call: TRBV5-1
d_call: -
cdr3_nt: TGCGCCAGCAGTCCCTGGACTACGAACACCGGGGAGCTGTTTTTT
cdr3_aa: CASSPWTTNTGELFF

j_call: TRBJ1-4
clone_size: -
v_call: TRBV18
d_call: TRBD1
cdr3_nt: TGTGCCAGCTCACCTCCGGGACAGGGAATTAAAAAACTGTTTTTT
cdr3_aa: CASSPPGQGIKKLFF

j_call: TRBJ2-7
clone_size: -
v_call: TRBV19
d_call: -
cdr3_nt: TGTGCCAGTAGTAATCTATACGAGCAGTACTTC
cdr3_aa: CASSNLYEQYF

j_call: TRBJ2-7
clone_size: -
v_call: TRBV5-5
d_call: -
cdr3_nt: TGTGCCAGCAGCGGGTCAACAGGGAAGGGGCAGTACTTC
cdr3_aa: CASSGSTGKGQYF

j_call: TRBJ1-1
clone_size: -
v_call: TRBV27
d_call: -
cdr3_nt: TGTGCCAGCAGTCCCTGGGACAAAGGGTTTACTGAAGCTTTCTTT
cdr3_aa: CASSPWDKGFTEAFF

j_call: TRBJ1-6
clone_size: -
v_call: TRBV12-5
d_call: -
cdr3_nt: TGTGCTAGTGGTTTAGGACAGAGCTCCTATAATTCACCCCTCCACTTT
cdr3_aa: CASGLGQSSYNSPLHF

j_call: TRBJ1-6
clone_size: -
v_call: TRBV6-5
d_call: -
cdr3_nt: TGTGCCAGCAGTTTGCGGACAGTCTATAATTCACCCCTCCACTTT
cdr3_aa: CASSLRTVYNSPLHF

j_call: TRBJ2-3
clone_size: -
v_call: TRBV11-1
d_call: -
cdr3_nt: TGTGCCAGCAGCTCGACAGGCATCAACACAGATACGCAGTATTTT
cdr3_aa: CASSSTGINTDTQYF

j_call: TRBJ2-1
clone_size: -
v_call: TRBV29-1
d_call: -
cdr3_nt: TGCAGCGTTGGAGTCGCGGAGGGCGGGTTCTTC
cdr3_aa: CSVGVAEGGFF

j_call: TRBJ2-5
clone_size: -
v_call: TRBV28
d_call: TRBD2
cdr3_nt: TGTGCCAGCAGACCGGGCGGGAGCGGGGAGACCCAGTACTTC
cdr3_aa: CASRPGGSGETQYF